A selection of T cell receptor beta chains follows, all from one sample in a study of blood T cell repertoires in COVID-19. Profiling relied on immunoSEQ multiplex PCR, and the TCRdb table lists in-frame clones only, not all of them. The data hold approximately 100,000 clones, with roughly four fifths observed a single time. Sample: peripheral blood. Receptors originate from a woman aged 60-75 years with acute or convalescent COVID-19. Both conserved end residues are part of each CDR3. Fields, in order: J gene, D gene, V gene, clone size, CDR3 DNA, CDR3 protein. D genes are given only for firm matches. Size tells how often a clone was seen (once, few, many) or the class of an expanded clone, and some rows leave it out.

J gene: TRBJ2-5; D gene: .; V gene: TRBV27; clone size: .; CDR3 DNA: TGTGCCAGCAGTCCGCGCCGGGTCCAAGAGACCCAGTACTTC; CDR3 protein: CASSPRRVQETQYF
J gene: TRBJ2-7; D gene: TRBD1; V gene: TRBV30; clone size: .; CDR3 DNA: TGTGCCGGGACAGGGTACTCCTACGAGCAGTACTTC; CDR3 protein: CAGTGYSYEQYF
J gene: TRBJ1-5; D gene: TRBD1; V gene: TRBV19; clone size: .; CDR3 DNA: TGTGCCAGTAGCGGGGACAGATATCAGCCCCAGCATTTT; CDR3 protein: CASSGDRYQPQHF
J gene: TRBJ1-6; D gene: TRBD1; V gene: TRBV7-9; clone size: .; CDR3 DNA: TGTGCCAGCAGCTTAGCCGGACAGGAGATGTATAATTCACCCCTCCACTTT; CDR3 protein: CASSLAGQEMYNSPLHF
J gene: TRBJ1-2; D gene: .; V gene: TRBV15; clone size: .; CDR3 DNA: TGTGCCACCAGCGGATGGGACAATCAACTGGAGGGCTACACCTTC; CDR3 protein: CATSGWDNQLEGYTF
J gene: TRBJ1-2; D gene: .; V gene: TRBV24-1; clone size: many; CDR3 DNA: TGTGCCACCAGTGATTTGGAGGACAACAGGCTCTATGGCTACACCTTC; CDR3 protein: CATSDLEDNRLYGYTF
J gene: TRBJ2-1; D gene: .; V gene: TRBV9; clone size: .; CDR3 DNA: TGTGCCAGCAGCGTAGGGGGCTACTACAATGAGCAGTTCTTC; CDR3 protein: CASSVGGYYNEQFF
J gene: TRBJ1-1; D gene: .; V gene: TRBV5-4; clone size: once; CDR3 DNA: TGTGCCAGCAGCCCGGGGGGAAGCTTGAACACTGAAGCTTTCTTT; CDR3 protein: CASSPGGSLNTEAFF
J gene: TRBJ2-5; D gene: .; V gene: TRBV29-1; clone size: .; CDR3 DNA: TGCAGCGTTGAGGGGGGGGGCCTTGAGACCCAGTACTTC; CDR3 protein: CSVEGGGLETQYF
J gene: TRBJ1-4; D gene: .; V gene: TRBV2; clone size: .; CDR3 DNA: TGTGCCAGCAGCCAAGGGGTTACTAATGAAAAACTGTTTTTT; CDR3 protein: CASSQGVTNEKLFF
J gene: TRBJ2-7; D gene: TRBD1; V gene: TRBV6-6; clone size: once; CDR3 DNA: TGTGCCAGCAGACCGACAGGGTTTTCGTACGAGCAGTACTTC; CDR3 protein: CASRPTGFSYEQYF
J gene: TRBJ2-3; D gene: .; V gene: TRBV29-1; clone size: .; CDR3 DNA: TGCAGCGTTCCAAAAGGGGCAGGGATGACAGATACGCAGTATTTT; CDR3 protein: CSVPKGAGMTDTQYF
J gene: TRBJ2-7; D gene: TRBD1; V gene: TRBV11-2; clone size: .; CDR3 DNA: TGTGCCAGCAGCTTAACAGGGGCCATGAGTGAGCAGTACTTC; CDR3 protein: CASSLTGAMSEQYF
J gene: TRBJ2-1; D gene: TRBD2; V gene: TRBV7-2; clone size: .; CDR3 DNA: TGTGCCAGCAGCCCTCAGGGAGGGGCACTCGCGTTCTTC; CDR3 protein: CASSPQGGALAFF
J gene: TRBJ2-1; D gene: .; V gene: TRBV29-1; clone size: few; CDR3 DNA: TGCAGCGTTGAAGATGGCGGGGCCAATGAGCAGTTCTTC; CDR3 protein: CSVEDGGANEQFF
J gene: TRBJ1-2; D gene: .; V gene: TRBV5-1; clone size: .; CDR3 DNA: TGCGCCAGCAGCGGTGGACTGGGGTCTTGGGGCTACACCTTC; CDR3 protein: CASSGGLGSWGYTF
J gene: TRBJ2-5; D gene: .; V gene: TRBV9; clone size: .; CDR3 DNA: TGTGCCAGCAGCCCACGGTCCGGGATCCAAGAGACCCAGTACTTC; CDR3 protein: CASSPRSGIQETQYF
J gene: TRBJ1-2; D gene: TRBD1; V gene: TRBV6-5; clone size: .; CDR3 DNA: TGTGCCAGCAGTTCCCCTCACGGACAGGGAAAATATGGCTACACCTTC; CDR3 protein: CASSSPHGQGKYGYTF
J gene: TRBJ2-7; D gene: TRBD2; V gene: TRBV27; clone size: .; CDR3 DNA: TGTGCCAGCTGTAGGGACTACCGCAGCTCCTACGAGCAGTACTTC; CDR3 protein: CASCRDYRSSYEQYF
J gene: TRBJ1-1; D gene: .; V gene: TRBV19; clone size: .; CDR3 DNA: TGTGCCAGTAGTGCGTACAGATACACTGAAGCTTTCTTT; CDR3 protein: CASSAYRYTEAFF
J gene: TRBJ2-1; D gene: TRBD1; V gene: TRBV4-1; clone size: many; CDR3 DNA: TGCGCCAGCAGACGAGGGTGGACAGGGGACAATGAGCAGTTCTTC; CDR3 protein: CASRRGWTGDNEQFF
J gene: TRBJ1-1; D gene: .; V gene: TRBV5-5; clone size: .; CDR3 DNA: TGTGCCAGCTCGGGGGGGACGATCCGTGGAACTGAAGCTTTCTTT; CDR3 protein: CASSGGTIRGTEAFF
J gene: TRBJ1-2; D gene: TRBD1; V gene: TRBV18; clone size: .; CDR3 DNA: TGTGCCAGCTCACCGTCGGGACAGTTGAACTATGGCTACACCTTC; CDR3 protein: CASSPSGQLNYGYTF
J gene: TRBJ2-2; D gene: TRBD1; V gene: TRBV30; clone size: .; CDR3 DNA: TGTGCCTGGAGTTACAGGGGGACCACCGGGGAGCTGTTTTTT; CDR3 protein: CAWSYRGTTGELFF